The T cell receptor (beta chain) described here comes from a study of shared clonotypes between healthy human individuals. Study findings and constraints: Read depth was anticipated to influence clonotype sharing among donors.

CDR3 length: 15 amino acids. Germline assignment: CDR1 SEHNR and CDR2 FQNEAQ (reference sequence). The V and J ends lost 4 bases and 0 bases, in that order; junction bases with no gene match: 2. The count of this clone is one. The target antigen is unknown. Deep-level running was used for the assay. The table came from immunoSEQ multiplex PCR; TCRdb's copy has only in-frame clones and leaves some out. The table records about 680,000 clones, about 91% of them present only once. Naive-designated CD8 cells lacked CD45RO, were positively enriched for CCR7, and omitted terminally differentiated effector memory CD45RA+ cells.

The chain carries TRBV7-9 and TRBJ2-1, with 8 bases aligning to TRBD2. The sequenced sample consisted of naive CD8+ T cells sorted from blood. This clonotype was obtained from a man aged 25 to 45 in good health. For the CDR3, the DNA is TGTGCCAGCAGCTACCGGGAGGGCTCCTACAATGAGCAGTTCTTC. Residues: CASSYREGSYNEQFF.